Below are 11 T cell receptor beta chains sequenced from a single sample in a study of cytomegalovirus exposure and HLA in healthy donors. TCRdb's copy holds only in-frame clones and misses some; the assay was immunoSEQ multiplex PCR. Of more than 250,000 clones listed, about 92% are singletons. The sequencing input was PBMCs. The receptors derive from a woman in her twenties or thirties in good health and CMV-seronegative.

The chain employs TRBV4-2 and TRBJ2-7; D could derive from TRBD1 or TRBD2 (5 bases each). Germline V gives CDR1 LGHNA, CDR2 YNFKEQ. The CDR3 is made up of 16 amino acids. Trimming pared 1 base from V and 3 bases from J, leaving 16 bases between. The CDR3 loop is CASSQAVGEFGYEQYF. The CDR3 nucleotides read TGTGCCAGCAGCCAAGCCGTGGGGGAGTTTGGCTACGAGCAGTACTTC.

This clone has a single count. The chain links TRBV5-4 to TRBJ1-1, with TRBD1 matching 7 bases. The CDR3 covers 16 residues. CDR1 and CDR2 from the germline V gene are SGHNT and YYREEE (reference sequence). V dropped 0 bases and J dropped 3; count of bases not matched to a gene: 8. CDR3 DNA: TGTGCCAGCAGCTTGGGTGGGGGACAGATATACACTGAAGCTTTCTTT. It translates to CASSLGGGQIYTEAFF.

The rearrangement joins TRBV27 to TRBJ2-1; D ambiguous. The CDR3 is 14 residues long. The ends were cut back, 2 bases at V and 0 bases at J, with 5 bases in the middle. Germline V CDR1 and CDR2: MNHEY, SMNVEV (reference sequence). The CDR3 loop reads CASSLLDSYNEQFF. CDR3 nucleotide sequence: TGTGCCAGCAGTTTACTGGACTCCTACAATGAGCAGTTCTTC.

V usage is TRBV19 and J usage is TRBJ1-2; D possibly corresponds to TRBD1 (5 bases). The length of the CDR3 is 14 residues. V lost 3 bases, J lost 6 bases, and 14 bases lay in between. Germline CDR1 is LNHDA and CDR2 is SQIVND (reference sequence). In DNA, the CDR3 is TGTGCCAGTAGTATGGAATGGGGGAAAGATGGCTACACCTTC. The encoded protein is CASSMEWGKDGYTF.

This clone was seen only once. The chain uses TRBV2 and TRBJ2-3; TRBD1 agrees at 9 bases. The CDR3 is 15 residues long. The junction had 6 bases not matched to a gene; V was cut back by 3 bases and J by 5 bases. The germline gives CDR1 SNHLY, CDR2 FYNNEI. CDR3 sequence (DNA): TGTGCCAGCAGTGAGGGGGGACAGGGCTTAGATACGCAGTATTTT. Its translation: CASSEGGQGLDTQYF.

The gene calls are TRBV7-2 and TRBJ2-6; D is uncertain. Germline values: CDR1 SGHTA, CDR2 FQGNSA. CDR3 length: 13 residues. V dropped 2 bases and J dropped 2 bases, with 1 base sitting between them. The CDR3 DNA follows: TGTGCCAGCAGCTTACCTGGGGCCAACGTCCTGACTTTC. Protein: CASSLPGANVLTF.

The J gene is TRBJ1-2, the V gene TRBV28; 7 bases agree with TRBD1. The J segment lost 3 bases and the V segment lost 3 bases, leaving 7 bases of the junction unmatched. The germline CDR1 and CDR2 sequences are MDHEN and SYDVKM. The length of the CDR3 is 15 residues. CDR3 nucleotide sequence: TGTGCCAGCAGTTTCCGGACAGGACTTCACTATGGCTACACCTTC. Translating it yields CASSFRTGLHYGYTF.

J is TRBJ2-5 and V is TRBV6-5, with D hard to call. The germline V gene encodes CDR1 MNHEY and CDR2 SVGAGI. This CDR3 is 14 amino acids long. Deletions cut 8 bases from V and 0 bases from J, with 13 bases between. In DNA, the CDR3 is TGTGCCAGCTATACGTCCCGTGACCAAGAGACCCAGTACTTC. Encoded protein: CASYTSRDQETQYF.

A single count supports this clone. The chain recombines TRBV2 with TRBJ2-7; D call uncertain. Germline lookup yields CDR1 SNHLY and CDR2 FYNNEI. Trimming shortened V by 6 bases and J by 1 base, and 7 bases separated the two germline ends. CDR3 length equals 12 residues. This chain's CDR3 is CASSASSYEQYF. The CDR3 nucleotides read TGTGCCAGCAGCGCATCGTCCTACGAGCAGTACTTC.

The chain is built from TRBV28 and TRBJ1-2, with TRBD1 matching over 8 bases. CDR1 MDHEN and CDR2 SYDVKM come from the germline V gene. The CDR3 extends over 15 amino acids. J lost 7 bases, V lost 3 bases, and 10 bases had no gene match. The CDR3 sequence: CASSFDPGGSSGYTF. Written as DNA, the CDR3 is TGTGCCAGCAGTTTTGACCCAGGGGGCAGTAGTGGCTACACCTTC.

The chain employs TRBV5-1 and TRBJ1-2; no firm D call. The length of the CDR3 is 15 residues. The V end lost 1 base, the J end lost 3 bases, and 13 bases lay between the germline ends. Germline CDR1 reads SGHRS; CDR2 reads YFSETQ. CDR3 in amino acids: CASSLSGALDYGYTF. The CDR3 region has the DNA TGCGCCAGCAGCTTGTCAGGTGCTCTGGACTATGGCTACACCTTC.